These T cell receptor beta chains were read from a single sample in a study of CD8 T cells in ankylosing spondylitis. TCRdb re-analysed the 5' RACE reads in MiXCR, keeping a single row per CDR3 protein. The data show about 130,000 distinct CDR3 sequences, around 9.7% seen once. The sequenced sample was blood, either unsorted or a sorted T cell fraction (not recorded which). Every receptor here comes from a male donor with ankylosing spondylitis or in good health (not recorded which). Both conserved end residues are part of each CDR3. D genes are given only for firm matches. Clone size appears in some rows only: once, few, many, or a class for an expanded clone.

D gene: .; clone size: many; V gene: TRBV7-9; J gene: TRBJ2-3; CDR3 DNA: TGTGCCAGCAGCTTAGTAACTGCAACAGATACGCAGTATTTT; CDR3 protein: CASSLVTATDTQYF
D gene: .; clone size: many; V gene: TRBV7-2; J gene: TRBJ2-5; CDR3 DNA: TGTGCCAGCAGCCTTGGGGAGCGTAAAGAGACCCAGTACTTC; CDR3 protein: CASSLGERKETQYF
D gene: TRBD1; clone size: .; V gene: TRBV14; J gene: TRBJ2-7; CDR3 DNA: TGTGCCAGCAGCCAACTGCTTCCGGGACAGTCTTTCGAGCAGTACTTC; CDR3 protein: CASSQLLPGQSFEQYF
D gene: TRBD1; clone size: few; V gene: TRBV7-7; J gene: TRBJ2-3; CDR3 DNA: TGTGCTAGCAGCTTAGGACAGGGAGCAGATACGCAGTATTTT; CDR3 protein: CASSLGQGADTQYF
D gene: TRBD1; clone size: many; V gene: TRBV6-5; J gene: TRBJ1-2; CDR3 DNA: TGTGCCAGCAGTTACGACAGGGTATCGTCGGGCTACACCTTC; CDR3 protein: CASSYDRVSSGYTF
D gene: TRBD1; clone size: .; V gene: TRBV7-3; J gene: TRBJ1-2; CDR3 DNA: TGTGCCAGCAGCCTGGGAGGGGGCGGTGGCTACACCTTC; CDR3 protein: CASSLGGGGGYTF
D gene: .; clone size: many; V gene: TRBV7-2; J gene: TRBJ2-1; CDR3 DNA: TGTGCCAGCAGCTTAGTGGTGTCTGCGAATAAATACAATGAGCAGTTCTTC; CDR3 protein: CASSLVVSANKYNEQFF
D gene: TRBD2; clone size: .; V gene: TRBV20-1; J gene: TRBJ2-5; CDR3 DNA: TGCAGTGCTCAAAAAGCGGGATCCTTTAAAGAGACCCAGTACTTC; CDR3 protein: CSAQKAGSFKETQYF
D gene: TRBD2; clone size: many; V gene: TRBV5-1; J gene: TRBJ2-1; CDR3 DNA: TGCGCCAGCAGCTGGCGGGAGTTCTCCTACAATGAGCAGTTCTTC; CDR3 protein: CASSWREFSYNEQFF
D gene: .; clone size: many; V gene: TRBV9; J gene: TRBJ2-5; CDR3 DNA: TGTGCCAGCAGCGTAGCTTTCGGAGGTTCTGAGACCCAGTACTTC; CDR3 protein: CASSVAFGGSETQYF
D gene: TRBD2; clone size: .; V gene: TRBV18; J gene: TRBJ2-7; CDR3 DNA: TGTGCCAGCTCACCAGCGGGGGGCTTCTCCTACGAGCAGTACTTC; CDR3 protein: CASSPAGGFSYEQYF
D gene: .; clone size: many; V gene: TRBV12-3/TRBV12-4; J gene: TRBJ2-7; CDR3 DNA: TGTGCCAGCAGTTTAGGCCTAGGATCCGAGCAGTACTTC; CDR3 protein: CASSLGLGSEQYF
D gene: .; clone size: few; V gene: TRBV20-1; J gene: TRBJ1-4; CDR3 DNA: TGCAGTGCTAGGGAAGGCTTTGGTGAAAAACTGTTTTTT; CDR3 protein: CSAREGFGEKLFF
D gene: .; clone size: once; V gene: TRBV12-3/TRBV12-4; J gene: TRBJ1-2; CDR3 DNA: TGTGCCAGCAGCCCCAACCACAGGGCTGAATCCTATGGCTACACCTTC; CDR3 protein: CASSPNHRAESYGYTF